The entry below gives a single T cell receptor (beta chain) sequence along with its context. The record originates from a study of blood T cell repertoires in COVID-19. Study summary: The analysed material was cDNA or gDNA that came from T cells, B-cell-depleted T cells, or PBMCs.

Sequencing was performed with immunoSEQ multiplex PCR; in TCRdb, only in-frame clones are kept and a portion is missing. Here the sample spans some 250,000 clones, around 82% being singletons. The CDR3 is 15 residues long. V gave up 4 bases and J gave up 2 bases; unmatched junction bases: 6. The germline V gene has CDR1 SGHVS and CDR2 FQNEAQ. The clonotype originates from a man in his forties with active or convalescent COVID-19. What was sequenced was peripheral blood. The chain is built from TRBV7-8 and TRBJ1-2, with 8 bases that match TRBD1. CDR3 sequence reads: CASSSRQGTNYGYTF. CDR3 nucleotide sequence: TGTGCCAGCAGCTCCCGACAGGGGACCAACTATGGCTACACCTTC. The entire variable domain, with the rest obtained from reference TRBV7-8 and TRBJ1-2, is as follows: GAGVSQSPRYKVAKRGQDVALRCDPISGHVSLFWYQQALGQGPEFLTYFQNEAQLDKSGLPSDRFFAERPEGSVSTLKIQRTQQEDSAVYLCASSSRQGTNYGYTFGSGTRLTVV.